The 26 T cell receptor beta chains listed next were all sequenced from one sample in a study of siplizumab effects on memory and regulatory T cells. The data were produced by immunoSEQ multiplex PCR, yet TCRdb's version contains in-frame clones alone and is incomplete. The table lists more than 85,000 clones, about 95% of them singletons. Specimen: Tregs sorted from blood. These receptors were obtained from a human donor in good health.

The V and J genes are TRBV6-1 and TRBJ1-4; a weak D match, TRBD1 (5 bases). There are 15 residues in the CDR3. Germline V gives CDR1 MNHNS, CDR2 SASEGT. Trimming took 5 bases from V and 8 from J, leaving 18 bases between them. CDR3 sequence reads: CASSPRAGGDEKLFF. The CDR3 DNA is TGTGCCAGCAGTCCGAGGGCGGGGGGAGACGAAAAACTGTTTTTT.

This sequence joins TRBV9 and TRBJ2-3, with D perhaps TRBD1 or TRBD2 (5 bases each). The CDR3 contains 18 residues. With 5 bases removed from V and 7 bases from J, the gap between germline ends came to 29 bases. Germline values: CDR1 SGDLS, CDR2 YYNGEE. CDR3 sequence (DNA): TGTGCCAGCAGTCGAACAGGTTCCTTGACTATTTTTCCACATACGCAGTATTTT. Its protein product is CASSRTGSLTIFPHTQYF.

This clone was seen once. The J gene is TRBJ1-2, the V gene TRBV11-2; 8 nucleotides agree with TRBD1. The CDR3 contains 14 residues. V was pared by 3 bases and J by 6 bases, with 6 bases of the junction left unmatched. Germline assignment: CDR1 SGHAT and CDR2 FQNNGV. The DNA for the CDR3 is TGTGCCAGCAGCTTTGCAGGGGGCGCGGATGGCTACACCTTC. It specifies CASSFAGGADGYTF.

This rearrangement joins TRBV30 to TRBJ1-2, with D unclear. Germline CDR1 is GTSNPN and CDR2 is SVGIG (reference sequence). This CDR3 has 12 amino acids. Trimming took off 3 bases at V and 8 bases at J, with 13 bases between the two ends. The chain's CDR3 is CAWRILLWGYTF. The CDR3 coding sequence is TGTGCCTGGAGAATACTCCTTTGGGGCTACACCTTC.

The chain links TRBV11-2 to TRBJ2-5; the D gene is possibly TRBD2 (6 bases). This CDR3 has 14 amino acids. V was trimmed by 2 bases and J by 5 bases, leaving 12 bases between them. Germline values: CDR1 SGHAT, CDR2 FQNNGV. DNA of the CDR3: TGTGCCAGCAGCTTATCGGCTAGCGTTGAGACCCAGTACTTC. Translating it yields CASSLSASVETQYF.

V gene TRBV5-1 combines with J gene TRBJ2-2; D is possibly TRBD1 (6 bases). V was cut by 4 bases and J by 3 bases, with 7 bases left in between. The CDR3 has 13 residues. The germline CDR1 and CDR2 sequences are SGHRS and YFSETQ. CDR3 nucleotides: TGCGCCAGCAGCCCAGGGGACACCGGGGAGCTGTTTTTT. The encoded protein is CASSPGDTGELFF.

This clone was seen only once. The chain employs TRBV30 and TRBJ1-2; D is ambiguous. The CDR3 sequence is 13 residues long. Germline CDR1 is GTSNPN and CDR2 is SVGIG (reference sequence). V lost 3 bases and J 8 bases, leaving 16 bases between the germline ends. This CDR3 reads CAWRFGGINGYTF. The CDR3 coding sequence is TGTGCCTGGAGATTCGGAGGCATAAACGGCTACACCTTC. Together with reference TRBV30 and TRBJ1-2, the CDR3 gives the full variable domain: SQTIHQWPATLVQPVGSPLSLECTVEGTSNPNLYWYRQAAGRGLQLLFYSVGIGQISSEVPQNLSASRPQDRQFILSSKKLLLSDSGFYLCAWRFGGINGYTFGSGTRLTVV.

The rearrangement joins TRBV19 to TRBJ1-2, with D possibly matching TRBD1 (6 bases). The V gene lost 3 bases and the J gene lost 5 bases, with 10 bases spanning the gap. CDR3 length: 13 amino acids. Germline CDR1 is LNHDA and CDR2 is SQIVND (reference sequence). The CDR3 region has the DNA TGTGCCAGTAGTATTCAGGGGAAATATGGCTACACCTTC. Its translation is CASSIQGKYGYTF. Together with reference TRBV19 and TRBJ1-2, the CDR3 gives the full variable domain: DGGITQSPKYLFRKEGQNVTLSCEQNLNHDAMYWYRQDPGQGLRLIYYSQIVNDFQKGDIAEGYSVSREKKESFPLTVTSAQKNPTAFYLCASSIQGKYGYTFGSGTRLTVV.

The CDR3: CASSWQGLYEQYF. The CDR3 region has the DNA TGTGCCAGCAGTTGGCAGGGACTATACGAGCAGTACTTC. V and J are TRBV25-1 and TRBJ2-7; 7 bases align to TRBD2. V was pared by 5 bases and J by 4 bases, with 5 bases of the junction left unmatched. The length of the CDR3 is 13 residues. Germline loops: CDR1 MGHDK, CDR2 SYGVNS.

This sequence joins TRBV15 and TRBJ2-7, with D perhaps given as TRBD1 or TRBD2 (5 bases each). Trimming took off 0 bases at V and 3 bases at J, with 15 bases between the two ends. CDR3 length: 16 amino acids. Germline CDR1 LNHNV, CDR2 YYDKDF (reference sequence). The CDR3 region is CATSRDTGRTSYEQYF. The CDR3 DNA follows: TGTGCCACCAGCAGAGATACGGGACGGACGAGCTACGAGCAGTACTTC. Full variable domain (rest looked up from reference TRBV15 and TRBJ2-7): DAMVIQNPRYQVTQFGKPVTLSCSQTLNHNVMYWYQQKSSQAPKLLFHYYDKDFNNEADTPDNFQSRRPNTSFCFLDIRSPGLGDTAMYLCATSRDTGRTSYEQYFGPGTRLTVT.

The chain employs TRBV6-1 and TRBJ2-2, with no clear D. V was trimmed by 2 bases and J by 1 base, leaving 11 bases between them. Germline V lookup: CDR1 MNHNS, CDR2 SASEGT. The CDR3 is 16 amino acids. The chain's CDR3 is CASSESRLLNTGELFF. CDR3 DNA sequence: TGTGCCAGCAGTGAATCAAGGCTATTGAACACCGGGGAGCTGTTTTTT.

The V gene is TRBV7-3, the J gene TRBJ2-2; 8 bases map to TRBD2. This CDR3 is built from 16 residues. With 5 bases clipped from V and 5 bases from J, the junction kept 10 bases outside the gene matches. The germline CDR1 and CDR2 sequences are SGHTA and FQGTGA. CDR3 nucleotide sequence: TGTGCCAGCAGCCGATCGAGCGGGAGTGCGACCGGGGAGCTGTTTTTT. Protein product: CASSRSSGSATGELFF.

The rearrangement links TRBV19 to TRBJ2-1, with no clear D. Between the trimmed V and J ends, which lost 6 bases and 8 bases, there was a span of 11 bases. There are 12 residues in the CDR3. Germline V lookup: CDR1 LNHDA, CDR2 SQIVND (reference sequence). CDR3 nucleotides: TGTGCCAGTAGGACATTCGGTGATGAGCAGTTCTTC. Amino acid sequence: CASRTFGDEQFF.

The chain carries TRBV11-3 and TRBJ2-7, with D possibly TRBD1 on 5 matching bases. Trimming left V 5 bases short and J 3 bases short, with 17 bases between. Germline V gene sequence: CDR1 SGHNT, CDR2 YENEEA. There are 15 residues in the CDR3. CDR3 bases: TGTGCCAGCAGCATGGCACGGACACAACACTACGAGCAGTACTTC. Protein product: CASSMARTQHYEQYF.

This chain uses TRBV11-1 with TRBJ2-2; weak D call: TRBD2 (6 bases). V was clipped by 1 base and J by 4 bases, with 13 bases between them. CDR3 length: 16 amino acids. CDR1 is SGHAT and CDR2 is FQDESV in the germline V gene (reference sequence). The CDR3 spells CASSLVGGIFTGELFF. CDR3 coding DNA: TGTGCCAGCAGCTTAGTGGGGGGAATCTTCACCGGGGAGCTGTTTTTT.

The rearrangement links TRBV4-1 to TRBJ1-1; 9 bases are a match to TRBD1. Germline V gene sequence: CDR1 MGHRA, CDR2 YSYEKL. V gave up 4 bases and J gave up 4 bases; unmatched junction bases: 4. The CDR3 covers 14 residues. CDR3 bases: TGCGCCAGCAGCCGGGGACAGGGCTTCACTGAAGCTTTCTTT. It translates to CASSRGQGFTEAFF.

The chain employs TRBV7-6 and TRBJ2-1, with 13 bases lining up with TRBD2. V shed 5 bases and J 9 bases; nucleotides not matched to a gene: 13. Germline V gives CDR1 SGHVS, CDR2 FNYEAQ. The CDR3 extends over 17 amino acids. The DNA of the CDR3 is TGTGCCAGCAGCCTCGGGACTAGCGGGACCAGAACACGTGAGCAGTTCTTC. Translating it yields CASSLGTSGTRTREQFF.

The J gene is TRBJ2-7, the V gene TRBV5-1, with a weak D call TRBD1 (5 bases). Trimming cost V 2 bases and J 0 bases, with 9 bases left between them. The CDR3 has 14 amino acids. CDR1 and CDR2 (germline): SGHRS, YFSETQ. The CDR3 DNA reads as TGCGCCAGCAGCTTATTGGACAACTCCTACGAGCAGTACTTC. It is translated as CASSLLDNSYEQYF. Combining the CDR3 with reference TRBV5-1 and TRBJ2-7 gives the whole variable domain KAGVTQTPRYLIKTRGQQVTLSCSPISGHRSVSWYQQTPGQGLQFLFEYFSETQRNKGNFPGRFSGRQFSNSRSEMNVSTLELGDSALYLCASSLLDNSYEQYFGPGTRLTVT.

In its sample, this clone was seen once. The CDR3 spells CASSIQEIYGYTF. The CDR3 DNA follows: TGTGCCAGCAGTATACAGGAGATCTATGGCTACACCTTC. The chain uses TRBV28 and TRBJ1-2, with a possible D match to TRBD1 (5 bases). The V end lost 5 bases, the J end lost 4 bases, and 11 bases lay between the germline ends. The germline gives CDR1 MDHEN, CDR2 SYDVKM. This CDR3 has 13 residues.

The CDR3 DNA follows: TGTGCCAGCAGCTTAGTCCTGAACACTGAAGCTTTCTTT. Protein sequence: CASSLVLNTEAFF. The chain recombines TRBV11-3 with TRBJ1-1; no definite D call. V was pared by 1 base and J by 0 bases, with 3 bases between. CDR1 and CDR2 from the germline V gene are SGHNT and YENEEA. The CDR3 totals 13 residues.

This clone was detected a few times. The V call is TRBV5-5, the J call TRBJ1-5, with 8 bases lining up with TRBD1. V shed 4 bases and J 6 bases; nucleotides not matched to a gene: 3. The CDR3 runs to 13 residues. The germline gives CDR1 SGHKS, CDR2 YYEKEE (reference sequence). CDR3 nucleotides: TGTGCCAGCAGCAGACAGGGGTCTCAGCCCCAGCATTTT. Translation gives CASSRQGSQPQHF. Together with reference TRBV5-5 and TRBJ1-5, the CDR3 gives the full variable domain: DAGVTQSPTHLIKTRGQQVTLRCSPISGHKSVSWYQQVLGQGPQFIFQYYEKEERGRGNFPDRFSARQFPNYSSELNVNALLLGDSALYLCASSRQGSQPQHFGDGTRLSIL.

This chain uses TRBV9 with TRBJ1-5, with D tentatively TRBD1 (5 bases). Germline loops: CDR1 SGDLS, CDR2 YYNGEE. V was clipped by 0 bases and J by 6 bases, with 13 bases between them. The CDR3 is 15 amino acids. The CDR3 reads CASSVGQGGSQPQHF. CDR3 DNA sequence: TGTGCCAGCAGCGTAGGTCAGGGTGGTAGTCAGCCCCAGCATTTT.

The CDR3 nucleotides are TGTGCCAGCAGCCAAGAAACGAATAATTCACCCCTCCACTTT. It is translated as CASSQETNNSPLHF. The chain uses TRBV14 and TRBJ1-6; no clear D gene. CDR3 length equals 14 residues. Germline-derived CDR1 and CDR2 are SGHDN and FVKESK. Between the trimmed V and J ends, which lost 0 bases and 5 bases, there was a span of 5 bases.

The chain has TRBV20-1 and TRBJ2-1; D is uncertain. From germline, CDR1 is DFQATT and CDR2 SNEGSKA (reference sequence). Trimming removed 3 bases from V and 2 bases from J, with 2 bases in between. The CDR3 runs 11 residues. CDR3 region: CSASPYNEQFF. The CDR3 DNA follows: TGCAGTGCTAGCCCCTACAATGAGCAGTTCTTC.

This chain connects TRBV4-1 to TRBJ2-1; TRBD1 agrees at 11 bases. This CDR3 is built from 17 residues. V was clipped by 0 bases and J by 7 bases; unmatched bases: 8. CDR1 and CDR2 from the germline V gene are MGHRA and YSYEKL. In DNA form, the CDR3 reads TGCGCCAGCAGCCAAGATGCAGGGACAGGGGGAAGGAATGAGCAGTTCTTC. Protein: CASSQDAGTGGRNEQFF.

V is TRBV29-1 and J is TRBJ1-1, with a tentative D call TRBD1 (5 bases). In germline, CDR1 is SQVTM, CDR2 ANQGSEA. The length of the CDR3 is 14 residues. V lost 3 bases, J lost 5 bases, and 16 bases lay in between. This chain's CDR3 is CSVEVGQGGTEAFF. For the CDR3, the DNA is TGCAGCGTTGAGGTGGGGCAGGGAGGTACTGAAGCTTTCTTT.